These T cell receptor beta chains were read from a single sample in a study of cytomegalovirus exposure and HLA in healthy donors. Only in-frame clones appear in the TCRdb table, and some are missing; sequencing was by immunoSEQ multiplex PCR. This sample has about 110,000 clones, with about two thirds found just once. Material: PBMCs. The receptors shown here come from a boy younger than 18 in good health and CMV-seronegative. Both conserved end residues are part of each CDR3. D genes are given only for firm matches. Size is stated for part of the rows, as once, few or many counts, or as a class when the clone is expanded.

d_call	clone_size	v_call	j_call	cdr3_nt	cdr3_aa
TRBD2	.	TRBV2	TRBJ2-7	TGTGCCAGCAGTCTCCTAGCGGGAGGGGGCTACGAGCAGTACTTC	CASSLLAGGGYEQYF
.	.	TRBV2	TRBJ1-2	TGTGCCACCGTGACAGCCGCTAACTATGGCTACACCTTC	CATVTAANYGYTF
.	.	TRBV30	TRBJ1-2	TGTGCCTGGAGTGTACACGGGGTGGAGGGCTACACCTTC	CAWSVHGVEGYTF
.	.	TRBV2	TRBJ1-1	TGTGCCAGCACCGTTCAGGTGAACACTGAAGCTTTCTTT	CASTVQVNTEAFF
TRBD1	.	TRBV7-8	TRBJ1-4	TGTGCCAGCAGCTCCCGGGACAGAAAGTATGAAAAACTGTTTTTT	CASSSRDRKYEKLFF
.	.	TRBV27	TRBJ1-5	TGTGCCAGCACCCTCGGAGCAGGGCTAAATCAGCCCCAGCATTTT	CASTLGAGLNQPQHF
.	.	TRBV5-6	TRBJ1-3	TGTGCCAGCAGCTTGCAGGGGCATTCTGGAAACACCATATATTTT	CASSLQGHSGNTIYF
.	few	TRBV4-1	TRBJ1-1	TGCGCCAGCAGCCAAGTCCCAGGGGATACTGAAGCTTTCTTT	CASSQVPGDTEAFF
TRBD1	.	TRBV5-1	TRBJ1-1	TGCGCCAGCAGCCGACAGGGTGACACTGAAGCTTTCTTT	CASSRQGDTEAFF
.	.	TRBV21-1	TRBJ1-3	TGTGCCAGCAGCACTAGGGGTGAGAGCTCTGGAAACACCATATATTTT	CASSTRGESSGNTIYF
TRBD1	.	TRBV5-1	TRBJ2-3	TGCGCCAGCAGCGGGCAGGGGGTGGATACGCAGTATTTT	CASSGQGVDTQYF
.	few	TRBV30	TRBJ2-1	TGTGCCTGGAGGTATCACAATGAGCAGTTCTTC	CAWRYHNEQFF
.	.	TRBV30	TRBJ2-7	TGTGCCTGGAGTGGAGACTACGAGCAGTACTTC	CAWSGDYEQYF
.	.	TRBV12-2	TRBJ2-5	TGTGCAAGTCGCTTATACTTCCTAGCGGGGGCTATCCAAGAGACCCAGTACTTC	CASRLYFLAGAIQETQYF
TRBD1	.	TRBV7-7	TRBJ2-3	TGTGCCAGCAGCGTCGGACAGGGGGGAGATACGCAGTATTTT	CASSVGQGGDTQYF
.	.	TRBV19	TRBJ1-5	TGTGCCAGTAGTATAGTCACAGGGTTTTTCAATCAGCCCCAGCATTTT	CASSIVTGFFNQPQHF
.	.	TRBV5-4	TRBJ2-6	TGTGCCAGCAGCGGTGACAGCATTGGGGCCAACGTCCTGACTTTC	CASSGDSIGANVLTF
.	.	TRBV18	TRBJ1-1	TGTGCCAGCTCACCACGCGCGAACACTGAAGCTTTCTTT	CASSPRANTEAFF
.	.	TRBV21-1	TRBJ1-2	TGTGCCAGCAGCAAAGCTGGGAGACAGGACCTATGGGACTATGGCTACACCTTC	CASSKAGRQDLWDYGYTF
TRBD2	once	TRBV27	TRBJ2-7	TGTGCCAGCAGTTCATTGAGCGGACTAGCCTACGAGCAGTACTTC	CASSSLSGLAYEQYF